This TCR beta chain was sequenced for a study of control samples from healthy donors and cancer patients. CDR1 and CDR2 (germline): LNHDA, SQIVND (reference sequence). The ends were cut back, 6 bases at V and 6 bases at J, with 14 bases in the middle. The CDR3 runs 13 residues. Generated by immunoSEQ multiplex PCR, the TCRdb table keeps only in-frame clones and is missing some. The data hold 80,000 or so clones, with 90% to 95% observed a single time. Input material: blood. The TCR sequence derives from a man in his fifties in good health. The chain combines TRBV19 with TRBJ1-2; D may be TRBD1 (6 bases). CDR3 nucleotide sequence: TGTGCCAGTAGCCCTACAGGGAAGGATGGCTACACCTTC. Translated, it gives CASSPTGKDGYTF.